The next 2 T cell receptor beta chains were all read from a single sample in a study of shared clonotypes between healthy human individuals. The method was immunoSEQ multiplex PCR; TCRdb's version includes in-frame clones alone and lacks a portion of them. Of some 2,000,000 clones in the sample, approximately 95% are singletons; the top ten hold over 0.1%. Sequencing used naive CD4+ T cells sorted from blood. Subset defined: CD45RA+ positively selected. The receptors shown here come from a young man in good health.

The genes are TRBV30 and TRBJ2-7; D not certain. This CDR3 is built from 14 residues. The germline V and J ends were trimmed by 2 bases and 1 base, with 12 bases remaining between them. Per the germline V gene, CDR1 is GTSNPN and CDR2 is SVGIG (reference sequence). CDR3 protein: CAWSPLGRSYEQYF. In DNA, the CDR3 is TGTGCCTGGAGTCCCTTAGGGCGGTCCTACGAGCAGTACTTC.

This rearrangement joins TRBV10-3 to TRBJ2-7; 14 nucleotides match TRBD2. After removal of 4 bases from V and 4 bases from J, the junction contained 6 bases not matched to a gene. CDR3 size: 16 residues. Germline values: CDR1 ENHRY, CDR2 SYGVKD. This CDR3 reads CAISGLGTSGSYEQYF. The DNA of the CDR3 is TGTGCCATCAGTGGATTAGGGACTAGCGGGAGTTACGAGCAGTACTTC.